These 12 T cell receptor beta chains were sequenced from one sample in a study of beta chain features in type 1 diabetes. cDNA synthesis used the whole RNA isolate, giving expressed TCRB sequences. Sequencing used immunoSEQ multiplex PCR; TCRdb keeps in-frame clones, though not all of them. The sample contains approximately 400,000 clones, more than 13% of which appear only once. Sequenced sample: naive CD4+ T cells from blood. All receptors come from a woman younger than 30 in good health.

The V call is TRBV7-2, the J call TRBJ1-5; 8 positions match TRBD1. Germline-derived CDR1 and CDR2 are SGHTA and FQGNSA. The V segment lost 5 bases and the J segment 7 bases; nucleotides outside the gene matches: 7. The CDR3 has 14 amino acids. This CDR3 is CASSRTGLWQPQHF. The CDR3 DNA reads TGTGCCAGCAGCCGGACAGGGTTATGGCAGCCCCAGCATTTT. Complete variable domain (other parts from reference TRBV7-2 and TRBJ1-5): GAGVSQSPSNKVTEKGKDVELRCDPISGHTALYWYRQSLGQGLEFLIYFQGNSAPDKSGLPSDRFSAERTGGSVSTLTIQRTQQEDSAVYLCASSRTGLWQPQHFGDGTRLSIL.

This clone has only a few counts. V gene TRBV30 combines with J gene TRBJ1-1, with 8 bases identical to TRBD1. J lost 10 bases, V lost 4 bases, and 5 bases had no gene match. The length of the CDR3 is 11 residues. CDR1 is GTSNPN and CDR2 is SVGIG in the germline V gene (reference sequence). The CDR3 region is CAWTFTGGAFF. In DNA form, the CDR3 reads TGTGCCTGGACCTTTACAGGGGGAGCTTTCTTT.

This clone was found a few times. This sequence joins TRBV28 and TRBJ2-6; tentatively, D is TRBD1 (6 bases). V lost 6 bases and J lost 1, with 13 bases in between. Germline values: CDR1 MDHEN, CDR2 SYDVKM. This CDR3 is built from 16 residues. The CDR3 DNA is TGTGCCAGCAGACATCAGGGGTGGTCTGGGGCCAACGTCCTGACTTTC. As protein: CASRHQGWSGANVLTF.

V is TRBV28 and J is TRBJ2-3; 8 positions match TRBD1. V was clipped by 6 bases and J by 2 bases; unmatched bases: 10. Germline V gene sequence: CDR1 MDHEN, CDR2 SYDVKM. The CDR3 has 16 residues. CDR3 in DNA: TGTGCCAGCAGCATTTTATCAGGGGGCTTCACAGATACGCAGTATTTT. Protein product: CASSILSGGFTDTQYF. The whole variable domain, filled in from reference TRBV28 and TRBJ2-3, reads DVKVTQSSRYLVKRTGEKVFLECVQDMDHENMFWYRQDPGLGLRLIYFSYDVKMKEKGDIPEGYSVSREKKERFSLILESASTNQTSMYLCASSILSGGFTDTQYFGPGTRLTVL.

V usage is TRBV5-1 and J usage is TRBJ2-3; D is unresolved. Germline CDR1 SGHRS, CDR2 YFSETQ. This CDR3 comprises 13 residues. V was clipped by 0 bases and J by 1 base, with 3 bases between them. The CDR3 spells CASSLERTDTQYF. DNA for the CDR3: TGCGCCAGCAGCTTGGAGCGCACAGATACGCAGTATTTT.

The V gene is TRBV4-1, the J gene TRBJ2-7, with 10 bases aligning to TRBD2. CDR1 MGHRA and CDR2 YSYEKL come from the germline V gene. V lost 4 bases to trimming and J lost 3 bases; unmatched junction nucleotides: 12. The CDR3 is 17 amino acids. The CDR3 DNA is TGCGCCAGCAGCCTACGCAGCGGGACTAGCGCCTACTACGAGCAGTACTTC. It is translated as CASSLRSGTSAYYEQYF.

This chain joins TRBV19 and TRBJ2-1; tentative D call: TRBD2 (5 bases). CDR1 is LNHDA and CDR2 is SQIVND in the germline V gene (reference sequence). V was pared by 3 bases and J by 10 bases, with 10 bases between. The CDR3 runs to 12 residues. The CDR3 region is CASSMGSHEQFF. As DNA, the CDR3 is TGTGCCAGTAGTATGGGGAGCCACGAGCAGTTCTTC. Full variable domain (missing parts from reference TRBV19 and TRBJ2-1): DGGITQSPKYLFRKEGQNVTLSCEQNLNHDAMYWYRQDPGQGLRLIYYSQIVNDFQKGDIAEGYSVSREKKESFPLTVTSAQKNPTAFYLCASSMGSHEQFFGPGTRLTVL.

In this sample, this clone turned up a few times. The chain uses TRBV28 and TRBJ2-1, with D perhaps matching TRBD2 (6 bases). The length of the CDR3 is 15 residues. The V gene's germline CDR1 is MDHEN and CDR2 SYDVKM. Trimming took 8 bases from V and 7 from J, leaving 21 bases between them. The CDR3 region is CASRGVDSRGNEQFF. The CDR3 nucleotides are TGTGCCAGCCGTGGGGTAGACAGCCGGGGGAATGAGCAGTTCTTC. Full variable domain (remainder filled in from reference TRBV28 and TRBJ2-1): DVKVTQSSRYLVKRTGEKVFLECVQDMDHENMFWYRQDPGLGLRLIYFSYDVKMKEKGDIPEGYSVSREKKERFSLILESASTNQTSMYLCASRGVDSRGNEQFFGPGTRLTVL.

This clone was seen a handful of times. The V gene is TRBV9, the J gene TRBJ2-5; TRBD1 is a possible D gene (5 bases). Germline V gene sequence: CDR1 SGDLS, CDR2 YYNGEE. The ends were cut back, 0 bases at V and 5 bases at J, with 8 bases in the middle. The CDR3 is 13 amino acids. In DNA form, the CDR3 reads TGTGCCAGCAGCGTAGAACAGGATGAGACCCAGTACTTC. Translating gives CASSVEQDETQYF.

The chain links TRBV6-6 to TRBJ2-1, with 7 nucleotides matching TRBD2. CDR1 and CDR2 from the germline V gene are MNHNY and SVGAGI (reference sequence). Trimming took 0 bases from V and 11 from J; bases not matched to a gene: 1. The CDR3 totals 12 residues. The CDR3 loop reads CASSYSTSQQFF. CDR3 sequence (DNA): TGTGCCAGCAGTTACTCGACTAGCCAGCAGTTCTTC.

The table lists this clone with a few counts. This chain uses TRBV30 with TRBJ1-2; 7 nucleotides line up with TRBD1. This CDR3 comprises 15 residues. With 2 bases clipped from V and 4 bases from J, the junction kept 10 bases outside the gene matches. Germline V gives CDR1 GTSNPN, CDR2 SVGIG (reference sequence). The CDR3 coding sequence is TGTGCCTGGAGTAGGGACAGAACCACTCCCTATGGCTACACCTTC. Its translation is CAWSRDRTTPYGYTF.

This clone was recorded a few times. Other DNA sequences in the sample encode the same CDR3. The chain recombines TRBV5-1 with TRBJ2-7; 11 bases line up with TRBD1. Trimming took 5 bases from V and 4 from J; bases not matched to a gene: 11. The germline CDR1 and CDR2 sequences are SGHRS and YFSETQ. The CDR3 covers 16 residues. The CDR3 sequence: CASSPPTGTGGYEQYF. Here the CDR3 DNA reads TGCGCCAGCAGTCCCCCTACCGGGACAGGGGGGTACGAGCAGTACTTC.